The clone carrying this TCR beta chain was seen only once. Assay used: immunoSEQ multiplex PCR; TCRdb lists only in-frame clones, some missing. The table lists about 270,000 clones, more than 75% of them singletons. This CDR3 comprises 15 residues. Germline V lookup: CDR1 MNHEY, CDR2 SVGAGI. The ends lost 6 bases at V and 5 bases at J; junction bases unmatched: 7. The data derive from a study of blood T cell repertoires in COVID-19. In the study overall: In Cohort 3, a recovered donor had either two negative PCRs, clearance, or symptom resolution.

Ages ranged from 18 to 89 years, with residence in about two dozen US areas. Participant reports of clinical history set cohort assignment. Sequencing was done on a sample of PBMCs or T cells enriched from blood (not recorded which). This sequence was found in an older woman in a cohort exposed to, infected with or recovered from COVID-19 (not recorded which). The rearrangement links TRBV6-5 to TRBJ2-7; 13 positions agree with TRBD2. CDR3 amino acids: CASRKPGTSGDEQYF. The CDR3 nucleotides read TGTGCCAGCAGGAAACCCGGGACTAGCGGGGACGAGCAGTACTTC.